The 19 T cell receptor beta chains listed next were all sequenced from one sample in a study of blood T cell repertoires in COVID-19. Using immunoSEQ multiplex PCR, the repertoire was profiled, and TCRdb retains in-frame clones only, with some absent. The table records 25,000 to 30,000 clones, about 90% of them present only once. The sample was peripheral blood. These receptors were obtained from a human donor in a cohort sampled during active COVID-19.

This chain links TRBV19 with TRBJ2-1; D is possibly TRBD1 (6 bases). The CDR3 sequence is 13 residues long. CDR1 LNHDA and CDR2 SQIVND come from the germline V gene (reference sequence). V was trimmed by 6 bases and J by 5 bases, leaving 11 bases between them. This CDR3 reads CASRSQGNNEQFF. The DNA for the CDR3 is TGTGCCAGTAGATCCCAGGGGAACAATGAGCAGTTCTTC.

J is TRBJ1-4 and V is TRBV18; tentative D call: TRBD1 (5 bases). Germline-derived CDR1 and CDR2 are KGHSH and LQKENI. V lost 5 bases and J 0 bases, leaving 19 bases between the germline ends. The CDR3 sequence is 18 residues long. CDR3 sequence reads: CASSSSTGGPATNEKLFF. The CDR3 DNA follows: TGTGCCAGCTCATCCTCCACGGGGGGACCCGCAACTAATGAAAAACTGTTTTTT.

Only a few counts were recorded for this clone. Other DNA sequences in the sample encode the same CDR3. The chain has TRBV7-2 and TRBJ1-5, with 8 positions matching TRBD1. This CDR3 contains 15 residues. J was trimmed by 2 bases and V by 1 base; bases with no gene match: 1. CDR1 and CDR2 from the germline V gene are SGHTA and FQGNSA. CDR3 sequence: CASSLGGQGNQPQHF. CDR3 in DNA: TGTGCCAGCAGCTTAGGGGGACAGGGCAATCAGCCCCAGCATTTT.

The chain joins TRBV5-1 to TRBJ2-1, with 12 bases fitting TRBD2. Trimming cost V 0 bases and J 8 bases; bases outside gene matches: 3. Germline V gene sequence: CDR1 SGHRS, CDR2 YFSETQ. CDR3 length: 15 amino acids. CDR3 in DNA: TGCGCCAGCAGCTTGGGGACTAGCGGGGACTATGAGCAGTTCTTC. Amino acids: CASSLGTSGDYEQFF. Drawing the rest from reference TRBV5-1 and TRBJ2-1, the complete variable domain is KAGVTQTPRYLIKTRGQQVTLSCSPISGHRSVSWYQQTPGQGLQFLFEYFSETQRNKGNFPGRFSGRQFSNSRSEMNVSTLELGDSALYLCASSLGTSGDYEQFFGPGTRLTVL.

The V call is TRBV2, the J call TRBJ1-2; 7 nucleotides line up with TRBD1. CDR3 size: 14 residues. J lost 0 bases, V lost 8 bases, and 6 bases had no gene match. Germline values: CDR1 SNHLY, CDR2 FYNNEI. CDR3 coding DNA: TGTGCCAGCGCGAGGGACAGAGCTAACTATGGCTACACCTTC. Translated: CASARDRANYGYTF.

The chain couples TRBV7-8 to TRBJ1-4; D might be TRBD1 (5 bases). This CDR3 contains 14 residues. Germline CDR1 SGHVS, CDR2 FQNEAQ. Trimming stripped 5 bases from V and 8 bases from J, with 15 bases between. This chain's CDR3 is CASSPATGGEKLFF. CDR3 nucleotides: TGTGCCAGCAGCCCTGCCACGGGGGGGGAAAAACTGTTTTTT.

V gene TRBV19 combines with J gene TRBJ1-5, with 8 bases fitting TRBD1. Germline V lookup: CDR1 LNHDA, CDR2 SQIVND (reference sequence). There are 15 residues in the CDR3. With V trimmed by 2 bases and J by 6 bases, 6 bases remained unmatched. CDR3 sequence (DNA): TGTGCCAGTAGTATACGCGACAGGGGTGGTCAGCCCCAGCATTTT. As protein: CASSIRDRGGQPQHF.

The V call is TRBV5-1, the J call TRBJ1-1, with TRBD1 matching 8 bases. Germline V gene sequence: CDR1 SGHRS, CDR2 YFSETQ. The V and J ends lost 4 bases and 1 base, in that order; junction bases with no gene match: 3. The CDR3 runs to 14 residues. DNA for the CDR3: TGCGCCAGCAGCAAAGGACAGGGGAACACTGAAGCTTTCTTT. Translating it yields CASSKGQGNTEAFF.

The J gene is TRBJ1-5, the V gene TRBV4-1; D unclear. V was pared by 5 bases and J by 7 bases, with 18 bases between. Germline V gene data show CDR1 as MGHRA and CDR2 as YSYEKL. The CDR3 is made up of 15 amino acids. In DNA, the CDR3 is TGCGCCAGCAGCAGCGTCGGGTGGGTGAGGCAGCCCCAGCATTTT. Residues: CASSSVGWVRQPQHF.

The rearrangement joins TRBV24-1 to TRBJ2-1, with D unclear. The CDR3 has 12 amino acids. Germline V gene lookup returns CDR1 KGHDR and CDR2 SFDVKD. V was cut by 3 bases and J by 7 bases, with 6 bases left in between. The CDR3 is CATSDPLNEQFF. Here the CDR3 DNA reads TGTGCCACCAGTGATCCCCTAAATGAGCAGTTCTTC.

The CDR3 sequence is CASSLSRSYEQYF. The CDR3 region has the DNA TGTGCCAGCAGCCTATCAAGATCCTACGAGCAGTACTTC. The V call is TRBV7-2, the J call TRBJ2-7; no clear D. The germline V and J ends were trimmed by 5 bases and 1 base, with 9 bases remaining between them. The germline gives CDR1 SGHTA, CDR2 FQGNSA. The CDR3 consists of 13 residues.

This rearrangement joins TRBV9 to TRBJ1-5; 7 bases match TRBD1. V shed 5 bases, J shed 2 bases, and the junction held 7 bases outside the gene matches. The length of the CDR3 is 15 residues. The germline V gene has CDR1 SGDLS and CDR2 YYNGEE. The CDR3 nucleotides read TGTGCCAGCAGTCCTACGACAGGGCGCAATCAGCCCCAGCATTTT. Protein: CASSPTTGRNQPQHF.

This clone was counted a single time. J is TRBJ1-2 and V is TRBV4-3, with D maybe TRBD1 (6 bases). This CDR3 has 16 residues. V was shortened by 0 bases and J by 5 bases, with 16 bases between the two germline ends. CDR1 LGHNA and CDR2 YSLEER come from the germline V gene. The CDR3 sequence: CASSQEVQGMGYGYTF. The DNA of the CDR3 is TGCGCCAGCAGCCAAGAGGTCCAGGGGATGGGGTATGGCTACACCTTC.

This chain joins TRBV27 and TRBJ1-4; weak D call: TRBD1 (5 bases). The V gene's germline CDR1 is MNHEY and CDR2 SMNVEV (reference sequence). The CDR3 consists of 15 residues. V was cut by 6 bases and J by 0 bases, with 11 bases left in between. CDR3 coding DNA: TGTGCCAGCAGCTTCGGGGGAGCAACTAATGAAAAACTGTTTTTT. It yields the protein CASSFGGATNEKLFF.

The chain links TRBV2 to TRBJ1-3, with TRBD1 as a possible D gene (6 bases). Germline values: CDR1 SNHLY, CDR2 FYNNEI. The CDR3 length is 15 residues. V lost 2 bases, J lost 4 bases, and 12 bases lay in between. The CDR3 DNA follows: TGTGCCAGCAGTGAACAGGGGAAGACGGGAAACACCATATATTTT. It translates to CASSEQGKTGNTIYF.

This chain joins TRBV11-2 and TRBJ2-1; weak D call: TRBD2 (6 bases). Per the germline V gene, CDR1 is SGHAT and CDR2 is FQNNGV. The ends were cut back, 4 bases at V and 9 bases at J, with 13 bases in the middle. The CDR3 is 13 residues long. This CDR3 reads CASSSTTGLEQFF. The DNA for the CDR3 is TGTGCCAGCAGCTCCACAACGGGACTTGAGCAGTTCTTC.

The V call is TRBV11-2, the J call TRBJ2-1, with D possibly matching TRBD1 (6 bases). Trimming cost V 1 base and J 0 bases, with 19 bases left between them. In germline, CDR1 is SGHAT, CDR2 FQNNGV. CDR3 length: 19 amino acids. The CDR3 here is CASSLVPLGQGSSYNEQFF. DNA of the CDR3: TGTGCCAGCAGCTTAGTCCCCTTGGGGCAGGGGAGCTCCTACAATGAGCAGTTCTTC. The whole variable domain, filled in from reference TRBV11-2 and TRBJ2-1, reads EAGVAQSPRYKIIEKRQSVAFWCNPISGHATLYWYQQILGQGPKLLIQFQNNGVVDDSQLPKDRFSAERLKGVDSTLKIQPAKLEDSAVYLCASSLVPLGQGSSYNEQFFGPGTRLTVL.

This chain links TRBV3-1 (or the pseudogene TRBV3-2) with TRBJ2-4, with D possibly matching TRBD1 (5 bases). V was trimmed by 1 base and J by 1 base, leaving 17 bases between them. The CDR3 has 18 amino acids. Germline V CDR1 and CDR2: LGHDT, YNNKEL (reference sequence). CDR3 coding DNA: TGTGCCAGCAGCCAAGGAGCAGGGTCACCATCGGCCAAAAACATTCAGTACTTC. Its protein is CASSQGAGSPSAKNIQYF.

The chain joins TRBV6-5 to TRBJ2-3; TRBD2 aligns across 10 bases. The CDR3 length is 15 residues. V lost 5 bases and J lost 2; bases outside the gene matches: 4. The germline V gene encodes CDR1 MNHEY and CDR2 SVGAGI. The CDR3, as DNA: TGTGCCAGCAGTCAACTAGCGGGAAACACAGATACGCAGTATTTT. Translating gives CASSQLAGNTDTQYF.